These T cell receptor beta chains were read from a single sample in a study of a mutant IDH1 vaccine in newly diagnosed glioma. Libraries were prepared by immunoSEQ multiplex PCR; TCRdb keeps only in-frame clonotypes and omits some of them. Among about 55,000 clones listed, roughly 80% were seen once. Which antigens these TCRs recognize remains unknown. Specimen: PBMCs, collected from a glioma patient whose treatment included an IDH1 peptide vaccine. The receptor set was obtained from a woman aged 18 to 35 with glioma. Each CDR3 is given with its conserved first and last residue. Each record gives: V gene, D gene, J gene, clone size, CDR3 DNA, CDR3 protein. The D gene is left open where the match is weak. Clone size is not always given. Where it is, it says once, few, many or a class for expanded clones.

TRBV7-2	-	TRBJ1-1	-	TGTGCCAGCAACAAAATGGGGCTTGGGGCTTTCTTT	CASNKMGLGAFF
TRBV13	-	TRBJ2-2	-	TGTGCCAGCAGCTCTGACGGGGTAACCGGGGAGCTGTTTTTT	CASSSDGVTGELFF
TRBV2	-	TRBJ1-2	few	TGTGCCAGCTTGTTAGACGGACCCTATGGCTACACCTTC	CASLLDGPYGYTF
TRBV6-1	TRBD1	TRBJ1-2	-	TGTGCCAGCAGTGAAGCGGCAGGACAGGGGGCCCGGAGTGGCTACACCTTC	CASSEAAGQGARSGYTF
TRBV19	TRBD1	TRBJ2-1	-	TGTGCCAGTAGTAAACAGGGGCTCTACAATGAGCAGTTCTTC	CASSKQGLYNEQFF
TRBV5-1	TRBD1	TRBJ1-1	-	TGCGCCAGCAGCTTGGAGTGGACAGGGGCCACTGAAGCTTTCTTT	CASSLEWTGATEAFF
TRBV7-8	-	TRBJ1-1	-	TGTGCCAGCAGCCCAAGGATAGACACTGAAGCTTTCTTT	CASSPRIDTEAFF
TRBV9	-	TRBJ1-1	once	TGTGCCAGCAGCGTAGTTGGAGGGGCTGAAGCTTTCTTT	CASSVVGGAEAFF
TRBV7-2	-	TRBJ1-2	-	TGTGCCAGCAGCTTAGGAGGAAACTATGGCTACACCTTC	CASSLGGNYGYTF
TRBV30	TRBD2	TRBJ2-1	-	TGTGCCTGGAGTTCAGGCGTTAGGGGAGGGGCTTACAATGAGCAGTTCTTC	CAWSSGVRGGAYNEQFF
TRBV4-2	TRBD2	TRBJ2-3	-	TGTGCCAGCCGGGGGGACCAGGCCACAGATACGCAGTATTTT	CASRGDQATDTQYF
TRBV6-6	-	TRBJ1-6	-	TGTGCCAGCAGTACTTATTCCTCCTATAATTCACCCCTCCACTTT	CASSTYSSYNSPLHF
TRBV5-4	TRBD1	TRBJ2-1	-	TGTGCCAGCAGCTTGGGACTACCGGGACAGGGGGCCTACAATGAGCAGTTCTTC	CASSLGLPGQGAYNEQFF
TRBV7-2	TRBD2	TRBJ2-7	-	TGTGCCAGCAGCTTACGGGAGGGGCGCCCCTACGAGCAGTACTTC	CASSLREGRPYEQYF
TRBV11-2	-	TRBJ2-1	-	TGTGCCAGCAGCTTACGACCCAACATGGCAGGTGAGCAGTTCTTC	CASSLRPNMAGEQFF
TRBV10-3	TRBD1	TRBJ1-1	-	TGTGCCATCAGTGAACTCGCTGACAGGGGCATGAACACTGAAGCTTTCTTT	CAISELADRGMNTEAFF
TRBV10-3	TRBD2	TRBJ2-1	-	TGTGCCATCAAATCTAGCGGGGGGATGGATGAGCAGTTCTTC	CAIKSSGGMDEQFF
TRBV5-1	TRBD2	TRBJ2-5	-	TGCGCCAGCAGCCAGACGGGGGGGGGAGAGACCCAGTACTTC	CASSQTGGGETQYF
TRBV11-1	TRBD2	TRBJ2-5	-	TGTGCCAGCAGCTTGCCGACTGGGGGAGGGGAGACCCAGTACTTC	CASSLPTGGGETQYF
TRBV5-1	TRBD1	TRBJ1-1	once	TGCGCCAGCAGCTGGACAGGGGGAGGGCGTGATGAAGCTTTCTTT	CASSWTGGGRDEAFF
TRBV19	-	TRBJ2-5	-	TGTGCCAGTAGTATAGATCCGAGCGGAGAGACCCAGTACTTC	CASSIDPSGETQYF
TRBV27	-	TRBJ1-5	-	TGTGCCAGCAGTTTGGGGAGGGGAAGCAATCAGCCCCAGCATTTT	CASSLGRGSNQPQHF
TRBV6-6	TRBD1	TRBJ2-3	-	TGTGCCAGCGGTCCAGGGGGCTGGGATACGCAGTATTTT	CASGPGGWDTQYF
TRBV11-2	TRBD1	TRBJ2-1	-	TGTGCCAGCAGCTTTTACAGGGGCCGATACAATGAGCAGTTCTTC	CASSFYRGRYNEQFF
TRBV15	-	TRBJ2-3	-	TGTGCCACCAGCAGAACGGGGGGCCGCACAGATACGCAGTATTTT	CATSRTGGRTDTQYF
TRBV6-1	-	TRBJ1-4	few	TGTGCCAGCAGTGAGTCACTGGAGAATGAAAAACTGTTTTTT	CASSESLENEKLFF
TRBV19	-	TRBJ2-7	once	TGTGCCAGTAGTCCACAAGGCCAGGAAAACTACGAGCAGTACTTC	CASSPQGQENYEQYF
TRBV5-1	-	TRBJ1-4	-	TGCGCCAGCAGCTTGGGAAGCACTAATGAAAAACTGTTTTTT	CASSLGSTNEKLFF
TRBV7-2	TRBD1	TRBJ2-7	few	TGTGCCAGCAGCTCCGGACAGGTATCCTACGAGCAGTACTTC	CASSSGQVSYEQYF
TRBV4-2	-	TRBJ2-2	once	TGTGCCAGCAGCGCGCACACCGGGGAGCTGTTTTTT	CASSAHTGELFF
TRBV9	TRBD1	TRBJ1-2	once	TGTGCCAGCAGCGTGGGGCAGGGGGACCCTCGAAAGGGCTACACCTTC	CASSVGQGDPRKGYTF
TRBV29-1	-	TRBJ1-1	few	TGCAGCGTTGAAACAGGACCTAAGAACACTGAAGCTTTCTTT	CSVETGPKNTEAFF
TRBV7-6	-	TRBJ1-2	-	TGTGCCAGCAGCCCTACGGGAGGAGGGGGCTATGGCTACACCTTC	CASSPTGGGGYGYTF
TRBV4-2	-	TRBJ2-4	-	TGTGCCAGCAGCCCCAAGGGGGTAGCAGCCAAAAACATTCAGTACTTC	CASSPKGVAAKNIQYF
TRBV7-2	TRBD1	TRBJ2-2	-	TGTGCCAGCAGCATAGACAGGGCCGTCACCGGGGAGCTGTTTTTT	CASSIDRAVTGELFF
TRBV29-1	-	TRBJ1-3	-	TGCAGCGGGTTTTGGGGAAACTCTGGAAACACCATATATTTT	CSGFWGNSGNTIYF
TRBV29-1	-	TRBJ1-2	-	TGCAGCGTTGACCGGGACCTCAACTATGGCTACACCTTC	CSVDRDLNYGYTF
TRBV5-4	-	TRBJ1-1	few	TGTGCCAGCAGCTCTCTCCACGGGGCTGAAGCTTTCTTT	CASSSLHGAEAFF
TRBV6-1	TRBD1	TRBJ2-7	-	TGTGCCAGCAGTTTGACAGGGGACGAGCAGTACTTC	CASSLTGDEQYF
TRBV28	-	TRBJ1-1	-	TGTGCCAGCAGCCTTACCGGGGGAGCTGAAGCTTTCTTT	CASSLTGGAEAFF
TRBV5-4	-	TRBJ2-7	-	TGTGCCAGCAGCTTCCCTTCCTCTGAAGAGCAGTACTTC	CASSFPSSEEQYF
TRBV6-1	-	TRBJ2-3	once	TGTGCCAGCAGTCCCCCCACAGATACGCAGTATTTT	CASSPPTDTQYF
TRBV13	TRBD2	TRBJ2-2	-	TGTGCCAGCAGACCAGCGGGAGTCCCCGGGGAGCTGTTTTTT	CASRPAGVPGELFF
TRBV7-9	-	TRBJ1-5	once	TGTGCCAGCAGCCCTCACGGCAATCAGCCCCAGCATTTT	CASSPHGNQPQHF
TRBV5-1	-	TRBJ2-7	-	TGCGCCAGCAGCATTGAGGGGGGCAGGGCTTACGAGCAGTACTTC	CASSIEGGRAYEQYF
TRBV27	TRBD1	TRBJ1-5	-	TGTGCCAGCAGTCCGACAGGGGGGCAGCCCCAGCATTTT	CASSPTGGQPQHF
TRBV5-7	-	TRBJ1-5	few	TGTGCCAGCAGCGGCCTTTTAGGTAGCAATCAGCCCCAGCATTTT	CASSGLLGSNQPQHF
TRBV27	-	TRBJ1-4	-	TGTGCCAGCACCTCGACAGCCTTTAATGAAAAACTGTTTTTT	CASTSTAFNEKLFF
TRBV7-8	-	TRBJ2-6	-	TGTGCCAGCAGCTTATACGGTGACTCTGGGGCCAACGTCCTGACTTTC	CASSLYGDSGANVLTF
TRBV21-1	-	TRBJ2-3	-	TGTGCCAGCAGCAATTGGGAGCGGGAGATGAGGAATACGCAGTATTTT	CASSNWEREMRNTQYF